The clone carrying this TCR beta chain was seen once. The sample belongs to a study of cytomegalovirus exposure and HLA in healthy donors. The junction had 11 bases not matched to a gene; V was cut back by 6 bases and J by 8 bases. The CDR3 runs 14 residues. Germline V lookup: CDR1 MDHEN, CDR2 SYDVKM. PCR employed 60 Vbeta and 13 Jbeta primers. Produced via immunoSEQ multiplex PCR; TCRdb's table is partial and in-frame only. The sample includes more than 80,000 clones, 63% of them seen just once. At the time of sampling, donors were nominally healthy, though unrecorded immune exposures were likely. The TCR comes from a woman aged 40 to 50 in good health and CMV-seropositive. The chain has TRBV28 and TRBJ1-2; 8 positions agree with TRBD1. Material: PBMCs. DNA for the CDR3: TGTGCCAGCAGCCGTATTGACAGGGGCAGGGGCTACACCTTC. Protein sequence: CASSRIDRGRGYTF.